The 20 T cell receptor beta chains reported below all come from one sample, sequenced in a study of shared clonotypes between healthy human individuals. Assay: immunoSEQ multiplex PCR; the TCRdb copy retains only in-frame clones and omits some. The sample includes about 1.5 million clones, around 98% of them seen just once. What was sequenced was naive CD4+ T cells sorted from blood. Subset meaning: CD45RA+ positively selected. The receptors come from a man aged 30-40 years in good health.

This chain joins TRBV27 and TRBJ2-2; D remains ambiguous. Germline V CDR1 and CDR2: MNHEY, SMNVEV (reference sequence). Deletions cut 5 bases from V and 2 bases from J, with 12 bases between. This CDR3 is built from 15 residues. The CDR3 sequence: CASSRQAFNTGELFF. Written as DNA, the CDR3 is TGTGCCAGCAGTAGGCAGGCCTTCAACACCGGGGAGCTGTTTTTT.

As to this clone: Other DNA sequences of this sample code for an identical CDR3. The rearrangement uses TRBV11-3 and TRBJ1-1; D possibly corresponds to TRBD1 (6 bases). V gave up 5 bases and J gave up 0 bases, with 7 bases separating them. This CDR3 comprises 13 residues. Germline V gene sequence: CDR1 SGHNT, CDR2 YENEEA. DNA for the CDR3: TGTGCCAGCAGCAGGACAGTGAACACTGAAGCTTTCTTT. Protein: CASSRTVNTEAFF.

The chain recombines TRBV4-1 with TRBJ2-7; no definite D call. Germline CDR1 is MGHRA and CDR2 is YSYEKL. V lost 0 bases to trimming and J lost 3 bases, with 6 bases between them. This CDR3 is built from 13 residues. The CDR3 DNA sequence: TGCGCCAGCAGCCAAGACGAGGACTACGAGCAGTACTTC. This gives the protein CASSQDEDYEQYF.

V is TRBV6-4 and J is TRBJ2-3; D is undetermined. Trimming took off 2 bases at V and 2 bases at J, with 8 bases between the two ends. The length of the CDR3 is 14 residues. CDR1 is MRHNA, CDR2 SNTAGT, per germline. DNA for the CDR3: TGTGCCAGCAGTGACAGGGCGGACACAGATACGCAGTATTTT. Its protein is CASSDRADTDTQYF.

As concerns this clone: The same CDR3 can be traced to other DNA sequences in this sample. The chain combines TRBV5-6 with TRBJ2-7; possibly TRBD1 for D (5 bases). Trimming took off 0 bases at V and 3 bases at J, with 7 bases between the two ends. This CDR3 is 13 amino acids long. Germline CDR1 reads SGHDT; CDR2 reads YYEEEE. This CDR3 reads CASSLGQSYEQYF. The CDR3 DNA reads as TGTGCCAGCAGCTTGGGACAGAGCTACGAGCAGTACTTC.

The chain uses TRBV5-1 and TRBJ1-1; D is ambiguous. The length of the CDR3 is 14 residues. Trimming stripped 0 bases from V and 0 bases from J, with 6 bases between. Germline assignment: CDR1 SGHRS and CDR2 YFSETQ. The CDR3 loop reads CASSLARLNTEAFF. In DNA form, the CDR3 reads TGCGCCAGCAGCTTGGCCAGACTGAACACTGAAGCTTTCTTT.

The CDR3 bases are TGTGCCAGCTCACGATACGCAGGGGCGGATCAGCCCCAGCATTTT. This gives the protein CASSRYAGADQPQHF. The chain combines TRBV18 with TRBJ1-5, with D possibly TRBD1 on 6 matching bases. Deletions cut 4 bases from V and 5 bases from J, with 15 bases between. The CDR3 runs to 15 residues. In germline, CDR1 is KGHSH, CDR2 LQKENI.

The rearrangement uses TRBV7-9 and TRBJ2-7; D might be TRBD2 (5 bases). CDR1 SEHNR and CDR2 FQNEAQ come from the germline V gene (reference sequence). The CDR3 covers 13 residues. The germline V and J ends were trimmed by 7 bases and 0 bases, with 10 bases remaining between them. CDR3 protein: CASNQDSSYEQYF. As DNA, the CDR3 is TGTGCCAGCAACCAGGACTCCTCCTACGAGCAGTACTTC.

DNA of the CDR3: TGTGCCAGCAGTTTTGAAAAAGGGGCAAGGGTCGGCAATCAGCCCCAGCATTTT. This gives the protein CASSFEKGARVGNQPQHF. V and J are TRBV28 and TRBJ1-5, with D perhaps matching TRBD1 (5 bases). The CDR3 length is 18 residues. With 3 bases removed from V and 2 bases from J, the gap between germline ends came to 20 bases. Germline loops: CDR1 MDHEN, CDR2 SYDVKM. Looking up the rest from reference TRBV28 and TRBJ1-5 gives the full variable domain: DVKVTQSSRYLVKRTGEKVFLECVQDMDHENMFWYRQDPGLGLRLIYFSYDVKMKEKGDIPEGYSVSREKKERFSLILESASTNQTSMYLCASSFEKGARVGNQPQHFGDGTRLSIL.

V gene TRBV6-1 combines with J gene TRBJ2-6; D is unresolved. The V end lost 2 bases, the J end lost 2 bases, and 4 bases lay between the germline ends. This CDR3 contains 14 residues. Germline lookup yields CDR1 MNHNS and CDR2 SASEGT. Here the CDR3 DNA reads TGTGCCAGCAGTGAACCCCCTGGGGCCAACGTCCTGACTTTC. Translated: CASSEPPGANVLTF.

The gene calls are TRBV5-1 and TRBJ2-1, with 14 bases matching TRBD2. V was clipped by 2 bases and J by 5 bases; unmatched bases: 3. The CDR3 covers 16 residues. CDR1 is SGHRS, CDR2 YFSETQ, per germline. CDR3 nucleotides: TGCGCCAGCAGCTTTCGACTAGCGGGAGGGCACAATGAGCAGTTCTTC. It yields the protein CASSFRLAGGHNEQFF.

The chain uses TRBV29-1 and TRBJ1-1; a possible D gene is TRBD1 (5 bases). CDR3 size: 13 residues. Germline lookup yields CDR1 SQVTM and CDR2 ANQGSEA. The V and J ends lost 6 bases and 4 bases respectively, with 15 bases between them. The CDR3 here is CSVPGGGFTEAFF. CDR3 nucleotides: TGCAGCGTCCCGGGGGGAGGGTTCACTGAAGCTTTCTTT. Full variable domain (rest looked up from reference TRBV29-1 and TRBJ1-1): SAVISQKPSRDICQRGTSLTIQCQVDSQVTMMFWYRQQPGQSLTLIATANQGSEATYESGFVIDKFPISRPNLTFSTLTVSNMSPEDSSIYLCSVPGGGFTEAFFGQGTRLTVV.

This clone was seen once. J is TRBJ2-3 and V is TRBV6-1; 7 nucleotides agree with TRBD2. Germline V gene sequence: CDR1 MNHNS, CDR2 SASEGT. CDR3 length equals 16 residues. The J segment lost 2 bases and the V segment lost 2 bases, leaving 7 bases of the junction unmatched. The CDR3 loop reads CASSERAGAPTDTQYF. CDR3 nucleotide sequence: TGTGCCAGCAGTGAACGGGCGGGAGCGCCCACAGATACGCAGTATTTT.

The V gene is TRBV4-3, the J gene TRBJ2-7; 7 nucleotides agree with TRBD1. Germline-derived CDR1 and CDR2 are LGHNA and YSLEER. The V gene end was trimmed by 3 bases and the J gene end by 6 bases; junction bases not matched to a gene: 8. The CDR3 consists of 14 residues. CDR3 protein: CASSHSGTASEQYF. The CDR3 coding sequence is TGCGCCAGCAGCCATTCCGGGACAGCTTCCGAGCAGTACTTC.

The chain joins TRBV6-1 to TRBJ2-7; 9 positions match TRBD1. V trimming: 6 bases; J trimming: 2 bases; junction bases outside the gene matches: 8. The CDR3 consists of 15 residues. Per the germline V gene, CDR1 is MNHNS and CDR2 is SASEGT. The CDR3 here is CASSGDRAETYEQYF. In DNA form, the CDR3 reads TGTGCCAGCAGCGGGGACAGGGCAGAAACCTACGAGCAGTACTTC.

The V call is TRBV6-5, the J call TRBJ2-7; a possible D gene is TRBD1 (6 bases). The germline V gene encodes CDR1 MNHEY and CDR2 SVGAGI. The V end lost 4 bases, the J end lost 3 bases, and 13 bases lay between the germline ends. The CDR3 is made up of 14 amino acids. CDR3 loop: CASSFPGQHYEQYF. The CDR3 region has the DNA TGTGCCAGCAGTTTCCCTGGACAGCACTACGAGCAGTACTTC.

The chain joins TRBV9 to TRBJ2-2; no firm D call. V lost 1 base, J lost 4 bases, and 11 bases lay in between. The CDR3 covers 15 residues. Germline V gene lookup returns CDR1 SGDLS and CDR2 YYNGEE. The chain's CDR3 is CASSVRTSSTGELFF. For the CDR3, the DNA is TGTGCCAGCAGCGTACGAACTTCAAGCACCGGGGAGCTGTTTTTT. The full variable domain, its missing parts supplied by reference TRBV9 and TRBJ2-2, is DSGVTQTPKHLITATGQRVTLRCSPRSGDLSVYWYQQSLDQGLQFLIQYYNGEERAKGNILERFSAQQFPDLHSELNLSSLELGDSALYFCASSVRTSSTGELFFGEGSRLTVL.

The V and J genes are TRBV18 and TRBJ1-2, with 8 bases identical to TRBD1. The V segment lost 4 bases and the J segment 0 bases; nucleotides outside the gene matches: 7. Germline V lookup: CDR1 KGHSH, CDR2 LQKENI. CDR3 size: 16 residues. As DNA, the CDR3 is TGTGCCAGCTCACACGGACAGGGTCTTGCTAACTATGGCTACACCTTC. Its protein is CASSHGQGLANYGYTF.

This rearrangement joins TRBV27 to TRBJ1-2; tentatively, D is TRBD1 (5 bases). The CDR3 is made up of 16 amino acids. With 1 base removed from V and 8 bases from J, the gap between germline ends came to 20 bases. The germline CDR1 and CDR2 sequences are MNHEY and SMNVEV (reference sequence). CDR3 sequence reads: CASSLLGVRSPRGYTF. In DNA, the CDR3 is TGTGCCAGCAGTTTATTGGGGGTACGGAGCCCACGGGGCTACACCTTC.

The V gene is TRBV7-2, the J gene TRBJ1-1; D is undetermined. V was trimmed by 4 bases and J by 6 bases, leaving 12 bases between them. Germline V lookup: CDR1 SGHTA, CDR2 FQGNSA. The CDR3 covers 13 residues. In DNA, the CDR3 is TGTGCCAGCAGCTCAATCCGGGGTTCTGAAGCTTTCTTT. Its translation is CASSSIRGSEAFF.